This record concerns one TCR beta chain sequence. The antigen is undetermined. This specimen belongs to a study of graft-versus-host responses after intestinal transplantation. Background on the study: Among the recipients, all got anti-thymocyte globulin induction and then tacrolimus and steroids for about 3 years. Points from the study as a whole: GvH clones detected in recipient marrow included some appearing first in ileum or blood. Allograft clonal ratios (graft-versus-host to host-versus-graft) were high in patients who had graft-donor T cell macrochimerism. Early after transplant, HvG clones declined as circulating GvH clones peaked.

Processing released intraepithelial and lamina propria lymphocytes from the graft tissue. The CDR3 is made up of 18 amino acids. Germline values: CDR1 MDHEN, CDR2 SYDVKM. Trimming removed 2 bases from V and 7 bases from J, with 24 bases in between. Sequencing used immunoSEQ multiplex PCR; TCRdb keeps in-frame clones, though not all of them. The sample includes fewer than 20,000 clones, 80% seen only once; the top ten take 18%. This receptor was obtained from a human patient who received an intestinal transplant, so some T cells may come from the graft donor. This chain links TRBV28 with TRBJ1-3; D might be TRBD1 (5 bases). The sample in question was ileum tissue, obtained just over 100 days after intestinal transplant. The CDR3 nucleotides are TGTGCCAGCAGTTTAGCCCTATACAGGATCGTAGGATCTAACACCATATATTTT. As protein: CASSLALYRIVGSNTIYF.